What follows describes a single T cell receptor beta chain. No antigen is known for it. The length of the CDR3 is 14 residues. The germline CDR1 and CDR2 sequences are MDHEN and SYDVKM. The V end lost 3 bases, the J end lost 4 bases, and 9 bases lay between the germline ends. Donors were ostensibly healthy at sampling, although undocumented immune exposures were probable. The PCR made use of 60 Vbeta and 13 Jbeta primers. TCRdb's copy holds only in-frame clones and misses some; the assay was immunoSEQ multiplex PCR. The data contain over 150,000 clones, roughly 80% of them singletons. This sample stems from a study of cytomegalovirus exposure and HLA in healthy donors. Study-wide points: Analyzed later, association rates of TCRs varied across HLA loci, with DRB1 most and HLA-C fewest. Rarity marked most TCR sequences, yet some public TCRs occurred in many donors. Later analysis found that TCR beta chains associated with HLA were more clonally expanded than other, equally common chains.

The source is a woman in her twenties or thirties in good health and CMV-seropositive. The sequencing input was PBMCs. The genes are TRBV28 and TRBJ2-2, with D maybe TRBD2 (6 bases). The CDR3 sequence: CASSLEGRTGELFF. CDR3 DNA: TGTGCCAGCAGTTTGGAGGGACGCACCGGGGAGCTGTTTTTT.